The rows below give T cell receptor beta chains drawn from one sample of a study of shared clonotypes between healthy human individuals. Assay: immunoSEQ multiplex PCR; the TCRdb copy retains only in-frame clones and omits some. The table lists some 2,000,000 clones, just under 95% of them singletons. Sequences were obtained from naive CD8+ T cells sorted from blood. These receptors were collected from a young man in good health. The CDR3 runs from the conserved cysteine through the conserved F or W. A D gene is named only where the DNA matches it firmly. Expanded clones are given a class, and other clones once, few, many or no size at all.

CDR3 DNA: TGTGCCAGCAGCGGACAGGTTGGCTACACCTTC
CDR3 protein: CASSGQVGYTF
J gene: TRBJ1-2
D gene: -
V gene: TRBV21-1
clone size: -

CDR3 DNA: TGTGCCAGCCAGCCGGCGGGTTCCTACGAGCAGTACTTC
CDR3 protein: CASQPAGSYEQYF
J gene: TRBJ2-7
D gene: -
V gene: TRBV9
clone size: few

CDR3 DNA: TGTGCCAGCAGTTACGGACAGGGGGCCCCTGACTATGGCTACACCTTC
CDR3 protein: CASSYGQGAPDYGYTF
J gene: TRBJ1-2
D gene: TRBD1
V gene: TRBV6-5
clone size: -

CDR3 DNA: TGTGCCTGGAGTGTGGGAGGTCACGAGCAGTACTTC
CDR3 protein: CAWSVGGHEQYF
J gene: TRBJ2-7
D gene: -
V gene: TRBV30
clone size: -

CDR3 DNA: TGCGCCAGCAGCTTACCTAGCGAAGATACGCAGTATTTT
CDR3 protein: CASSLPSEDTQYF
J gene: TRBJ2-3
D gene: -
V gene: TRBV5-1
clone size: -

CDR3 DNA: TGTGCCAGCAGCTTATCAGGGGATGCCGAGCAGTACTTC
CDR3 protein: CASSLSGDAEQYF
J gene: TRBJ2-7
D gene: -
V gene: TRBV7-6
clone size: -

CDR3 DNA: TGTGCCAGTAGTATAGCCTCAAGTTCTTCACCCTATGGCTACACCTTC
CDR3 protein: CASSIASSSSPYGYTF
J gene: TRBJ1-2
D gene: -
V gene: TRBV19
clone size: -

CDR3 DNA: TGTGCCAGCAGCTTTGGGACAGACCACGAGCAGTACTTC
CDR3 protein: CASSFGTDHEQYF
J gene: TRBJ2-7
D gene: TRBD1
V gene: TRBV5-4
clone size: -

CDR3 DNA: TGTGCCAGCAGTTGGTTAGCCGTCGGATACAATGAGCAGTTCTTC
CDR3 protein: CASSWLAVGYNEQFF
J gene: TRBJ2-1
D gene: -
V gene: TRBV6-5
clone size: -

CDR3 DNA: TGTGCCATCAGTGAGGGACAGGCTAGTACCCGGCATGGCTACACCTTC
CDR3 protein: CAISEGQASTRHGYTF
J gene: TRBJ1-2
D gene: TRBD1
V gene: TRBV10-3
clone size: few

CDR3 DNA: TGTGCCAGCAGCTTAGGACGCGGGAGGTCCGGGTACGAGCAGTACTTC
CDR3 protein: CASSLGRGRSGYEQYF
J gene: TRBJ2-7
D gene: TRBD2
V gene: TRBV13
clone size: -

CDR3 DNA: TGTGCCAGCAGGCAGACAGGGGAGACCCAGTACTTC
CDR3 protein: CASRQTGETQYF
J gene: TRBJ2-5
D gene: TRBD1
V gene: TRBV2
clone size: -

CDR3 DNA: TGTGCCTGGAGTGGGGACGTAAATGAAAAACTGTTTTTT
CDR3 protein: CAWSGDVNEKLFF
J gene: TRBJ1-4
D gene: -
V gene: TRBV30
clone size: -

CDR3 DNA: TGTGCCAGCAGATTGGGACAGCTTGGCAAGCAGTACTTC
CDR3 protein: CASRLGQLGKQYF
J gene: TRBJ2-7
D gene: TRBD1
V gene: TRBV27
clone size: -

CDR3 DNA: TGTGCCAGCAGCTTTGGTCTAGCGGGTGATACCTCCTACAATGAGCAGTTCTTC
CDR3 protein: CASSFGLAGDTSYNEQFF
J gene: TRBJ2-1
D gene: TRBD2
V gene: TRBV7-8
clone size: -

CDR3 DNA: TGTGCCAGCAGCTTAGCGGGGGGAAATTCACCCCTCCACTTT
CDR3 protein: CASSLAGGNSPLHF
J gene: TRBJ1-6
D gene: -
V gene: TRBV7-9
clone size: -

CDR3 DNA: TGTGCCAGCAGCTTAGGGGCCTGGGGCGAGCAGTACTTC
CDR3 protein: CASSLGAWGEQYF
J gene: TRBJ2-7
D gene: -
V gene: TRBV7-8
clone size: -

CDR3 DNA: TGTGCCAGCAGCTTAGAAGGGGCGGACTATGGCTACACCTTC
CDR3 protein: CASSLEGADYGYTF
J gene: TRBJ1-2
D gene: -
V gene: TRBV7-2
clone size: few

CDR3 DNA: TGTGCCACCAGCATCCAGAGTGGGTCCAATCAGCCCCAGCATTTT
CDR3 protein: CATSIQSGSNQPQHF
J gene: TRBJ1-5
D gene: -
V gene: TRBV15
clone size: -

CDR3 DNA: TGTGCCATCAGTGAGTCGACCAACAATGAGCAGTTCTTC
CDR3 protein: CAISESTNNEQFF
J gene: TRBJ2-1
D gene: -
V gene: TRBV10-3
clone size: -

CDR3 DNA: TGTGCTAGCGGCTTAGCAGGGGGCCAAGAGACCCAGTACTTC
CDR3 protein: CASGLAGGQETQYF
J gene: TRBJ2-5
D gene: -
V gene: TRBV7-7
clone size: -

CDR3 DNA: TGTGCCAGCAGCTTAGTTGCCCTTTGGGGGCCTAGGGATACGCAGTATTTT
CDR3 protein: CASSLVALWGPRDTQYF
J gene: TRBJ2-3
D gene: -
V gene: TRBV7-2
clone size: once

CDR3 DNA: TGTGCCAGCAGTTGGACGGCGAACACCGGGGAGCTGTTTTTT
CDR3 protein: CASSWTANTGELFF
J gene: TRBJ2-2
D gene: -
V gene: TRBV2
clone size: -

CDR3 DNA: TGTGCCAGCAGCTTAGTAGGGAACGGGCAAGAGACCCAGTACTTC
CDR3 protein: CASSLVGNGQETQYF
J gene: TRBJ2-5
D gene: -
V gene: TRBV7-9
clone size: once

CDR3 DNA: TGTGCCAGCAGTTACGAAGGGATCAATGAGCAGTTCTTC
CDR3 protein: CASSYEGINEQFF
J gene: TRBJ2-1
D gene: -
V gene: TRBV6-5
clone size: -

CDR3 DNA: TGTGCCAGCAGCTTGAAGGAGGACAGGGTTGCTTTCTTT
CDR3 protein: CASSLKEDRVAFF
J gene: TRBJ1-1
D gene: TRBD1
V gene: TRBV7-9
clone size: few

CDR3 DNA: TGTGCCAGCAGCCAAGACAGGGAGGGTGAGGAGGCTCAGTACTTC
CDR3 protein: CASSQDREGEEAQYF
J gene: TRBJ2-4
D gene: TRBD2
V gene: TRBV14
clone size: -

CDR3 DNA: TGTGCCAGCAGCGTAGAGGACCGAACTTTCTACAATGAGCAGTTCTTC
CDR3 protein: CASSVEDRTFYNEQFF
J gene: TRBJ2-1
D gene: -
V gene: TRBV9
clone size: -

CDR3 DNA: TGTGCCAGCAGCTTGGGACTAAATGCCTACAATGAGCAGTTCTTC
CDR3 protein: CASSLGLNAYNEQFF
J gene: TRBJ2-1
D gene: -
V gene: TRBV5-6
clone size: -